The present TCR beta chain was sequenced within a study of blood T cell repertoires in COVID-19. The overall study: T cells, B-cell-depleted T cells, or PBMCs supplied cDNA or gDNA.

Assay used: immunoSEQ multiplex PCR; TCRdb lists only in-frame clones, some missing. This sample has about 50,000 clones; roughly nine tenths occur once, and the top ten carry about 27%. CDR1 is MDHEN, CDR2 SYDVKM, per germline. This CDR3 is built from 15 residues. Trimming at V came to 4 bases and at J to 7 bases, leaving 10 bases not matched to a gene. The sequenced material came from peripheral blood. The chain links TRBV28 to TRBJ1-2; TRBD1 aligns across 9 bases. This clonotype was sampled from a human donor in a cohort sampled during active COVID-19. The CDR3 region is CASSYLDRGTGGYTF. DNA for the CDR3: TGTGCCAGCAGTTATTTGGACAGGGGTACGGGTGGCTACACCTTC.